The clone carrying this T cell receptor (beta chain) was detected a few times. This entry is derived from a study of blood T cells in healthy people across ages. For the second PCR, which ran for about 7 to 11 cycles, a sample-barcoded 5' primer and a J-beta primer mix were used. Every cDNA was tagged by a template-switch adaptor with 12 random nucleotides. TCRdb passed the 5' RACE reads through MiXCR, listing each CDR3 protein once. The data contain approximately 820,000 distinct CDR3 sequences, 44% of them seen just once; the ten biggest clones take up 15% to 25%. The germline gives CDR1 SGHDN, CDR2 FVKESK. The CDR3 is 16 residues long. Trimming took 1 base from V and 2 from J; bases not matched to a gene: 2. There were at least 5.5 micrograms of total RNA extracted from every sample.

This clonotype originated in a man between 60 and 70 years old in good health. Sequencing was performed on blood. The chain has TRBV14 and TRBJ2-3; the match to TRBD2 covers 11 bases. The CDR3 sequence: CASSQGLAGYTDTQYF. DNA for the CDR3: TGTGCCAGCAGCCAAGGACTAGCGGGGTACACAGATACGCAGTATTTT.